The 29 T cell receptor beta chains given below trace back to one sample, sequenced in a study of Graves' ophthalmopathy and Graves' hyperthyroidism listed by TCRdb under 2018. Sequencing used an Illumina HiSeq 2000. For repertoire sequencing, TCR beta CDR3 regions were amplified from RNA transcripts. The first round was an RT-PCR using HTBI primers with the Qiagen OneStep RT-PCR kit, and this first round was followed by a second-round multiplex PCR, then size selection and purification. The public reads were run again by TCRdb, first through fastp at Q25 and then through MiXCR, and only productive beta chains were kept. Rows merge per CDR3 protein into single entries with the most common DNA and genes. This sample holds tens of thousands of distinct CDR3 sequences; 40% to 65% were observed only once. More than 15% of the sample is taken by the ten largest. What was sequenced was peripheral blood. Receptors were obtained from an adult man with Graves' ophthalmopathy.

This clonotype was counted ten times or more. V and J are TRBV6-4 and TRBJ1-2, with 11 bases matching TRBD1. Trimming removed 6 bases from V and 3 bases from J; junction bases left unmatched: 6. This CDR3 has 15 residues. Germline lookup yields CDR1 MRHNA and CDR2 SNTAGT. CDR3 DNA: TGTGCCAGCAGGGAGACGGGACAGGGGGACTATGGCTACACCTTC. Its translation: CASRETGQGDYGYTF.

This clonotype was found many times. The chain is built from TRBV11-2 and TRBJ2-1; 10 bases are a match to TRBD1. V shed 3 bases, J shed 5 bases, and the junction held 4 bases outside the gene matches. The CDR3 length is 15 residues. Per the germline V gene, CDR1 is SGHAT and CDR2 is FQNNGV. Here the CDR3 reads CASSFRDRGNNEQFF. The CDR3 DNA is TGTGCCAGCAGCTTCCGGGACAGGGGAAACAATGAGCAGTTCTTC.

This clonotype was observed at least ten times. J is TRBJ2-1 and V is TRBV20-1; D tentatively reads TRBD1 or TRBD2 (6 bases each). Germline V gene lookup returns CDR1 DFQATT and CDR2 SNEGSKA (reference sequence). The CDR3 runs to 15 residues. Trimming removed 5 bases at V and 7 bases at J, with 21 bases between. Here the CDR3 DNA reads TGCAGTGCTTATAGGGCCCAGGGGAGGTTGAATGAGCAGTTCTTC. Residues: CSAYRAQGRLNEQFF.

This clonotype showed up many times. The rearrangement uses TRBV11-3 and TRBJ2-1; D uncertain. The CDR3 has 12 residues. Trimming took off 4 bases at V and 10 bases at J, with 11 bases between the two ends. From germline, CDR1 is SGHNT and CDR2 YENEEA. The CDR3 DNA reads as TGTGCCAGCAGCTCCCTAGTTTCGGAGCAGTTCTTC. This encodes CASSSLVSEQFF.

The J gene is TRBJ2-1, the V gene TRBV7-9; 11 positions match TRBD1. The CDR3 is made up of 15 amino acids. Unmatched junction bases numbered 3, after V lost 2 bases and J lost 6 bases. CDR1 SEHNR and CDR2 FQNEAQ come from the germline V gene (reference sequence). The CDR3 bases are TGTGCCAGCAGCTTACTGGACAGGGGGCGCAATGAGCAGTTCTTC. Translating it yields CASSLLDRGRNEQFF.

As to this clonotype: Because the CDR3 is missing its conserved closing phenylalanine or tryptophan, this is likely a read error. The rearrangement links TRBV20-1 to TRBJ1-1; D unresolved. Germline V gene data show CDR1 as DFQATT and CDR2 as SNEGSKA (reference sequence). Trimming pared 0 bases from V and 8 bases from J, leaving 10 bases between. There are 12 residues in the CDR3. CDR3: CSAREVRAEAFL. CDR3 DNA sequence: TGCAGTGCTAGAGAGGTTCGGGCAGAAGCTTTCTTG.

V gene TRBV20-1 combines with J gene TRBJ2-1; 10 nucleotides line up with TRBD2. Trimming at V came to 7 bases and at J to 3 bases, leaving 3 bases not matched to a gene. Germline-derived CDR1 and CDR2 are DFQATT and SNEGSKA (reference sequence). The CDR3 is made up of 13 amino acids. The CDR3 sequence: CSGGTSVYNEQFF. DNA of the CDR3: TGCAGTGGGGGGACTAGCGTCTACAATGAGCAGTTCTTC.

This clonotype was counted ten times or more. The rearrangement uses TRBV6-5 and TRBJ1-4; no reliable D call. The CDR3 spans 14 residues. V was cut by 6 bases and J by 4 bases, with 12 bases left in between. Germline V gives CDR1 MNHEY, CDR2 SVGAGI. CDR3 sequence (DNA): TGTGCCAGCAGGAAAACGGATTATAATGAAAAACTGTTTTTT. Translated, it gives CASRKTDYNEKLFF.

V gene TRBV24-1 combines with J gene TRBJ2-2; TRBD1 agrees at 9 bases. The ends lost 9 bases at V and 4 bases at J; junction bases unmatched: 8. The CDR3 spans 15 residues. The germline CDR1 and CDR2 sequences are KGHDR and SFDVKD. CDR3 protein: CATSGTGSPTGELFF. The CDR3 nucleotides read TGTGCCACCTCCGGGACAGGGAGTCCCACCGGGGAGCTGTTTTTT.

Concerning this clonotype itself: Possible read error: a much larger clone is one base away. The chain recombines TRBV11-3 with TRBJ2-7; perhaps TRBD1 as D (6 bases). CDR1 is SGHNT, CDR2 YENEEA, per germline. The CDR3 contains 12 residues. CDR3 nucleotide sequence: TGTGCCAGCAGCTTGGACAGCAACGAGCGGCACTTC. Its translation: CASSLDSNERHF.

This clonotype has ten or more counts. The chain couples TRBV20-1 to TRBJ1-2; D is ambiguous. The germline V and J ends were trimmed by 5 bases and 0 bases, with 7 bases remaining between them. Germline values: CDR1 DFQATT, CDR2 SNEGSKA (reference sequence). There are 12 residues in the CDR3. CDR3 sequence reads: CSASRANYGYTF. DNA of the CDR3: TGCAGTGCTTCTAGGGCTAACTATGGCTACACCTTC.

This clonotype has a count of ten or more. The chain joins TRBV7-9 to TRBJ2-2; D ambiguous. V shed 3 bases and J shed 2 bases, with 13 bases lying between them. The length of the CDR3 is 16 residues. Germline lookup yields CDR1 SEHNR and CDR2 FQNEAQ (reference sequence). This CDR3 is CASSFFMVPNTGELFF. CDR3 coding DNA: TGTGCCAGCAGCTTTTTTATGGTGCCAAACACCGGGGAGCTGTTTTTT.

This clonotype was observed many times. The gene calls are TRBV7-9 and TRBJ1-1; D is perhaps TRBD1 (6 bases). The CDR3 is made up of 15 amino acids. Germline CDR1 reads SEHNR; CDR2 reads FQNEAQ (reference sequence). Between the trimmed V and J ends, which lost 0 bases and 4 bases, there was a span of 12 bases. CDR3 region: CASSLAEGVGTEAFF. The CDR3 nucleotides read TGTGCCAGCAGCTTAGCGGAGGGGGTTGGCACTGAAGCTTTCTTT.

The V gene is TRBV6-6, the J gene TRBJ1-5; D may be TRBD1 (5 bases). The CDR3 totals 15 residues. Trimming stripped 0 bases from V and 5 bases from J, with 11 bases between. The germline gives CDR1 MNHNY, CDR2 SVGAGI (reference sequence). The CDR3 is CASSYSRGAHQPQHF. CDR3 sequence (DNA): TGTGCCAGCAGTTACTCAAGGGGCGCCCATCAGCCCCAGCATTTT.

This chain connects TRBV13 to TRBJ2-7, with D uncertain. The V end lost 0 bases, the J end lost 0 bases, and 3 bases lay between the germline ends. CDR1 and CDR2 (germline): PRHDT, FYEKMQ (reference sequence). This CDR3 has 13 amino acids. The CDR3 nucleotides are TGTGCCAGCAGCTTAGGGAGCTCCTACGAGCAGTACTTC. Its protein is CASSLGSSYEQYF.

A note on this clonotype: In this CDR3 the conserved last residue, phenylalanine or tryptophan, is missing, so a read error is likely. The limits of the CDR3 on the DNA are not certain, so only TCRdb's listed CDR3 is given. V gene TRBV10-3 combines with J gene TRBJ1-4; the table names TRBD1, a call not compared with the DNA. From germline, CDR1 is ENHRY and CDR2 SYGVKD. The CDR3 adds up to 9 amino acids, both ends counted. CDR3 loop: CAISEQGGL.

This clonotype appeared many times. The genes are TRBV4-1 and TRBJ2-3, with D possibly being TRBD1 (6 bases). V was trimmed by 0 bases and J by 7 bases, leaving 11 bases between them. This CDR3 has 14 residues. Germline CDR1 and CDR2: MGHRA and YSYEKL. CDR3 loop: CASSQEGAVNTQYF. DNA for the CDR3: TGCGCCAGCAGCCAAGAGGGGGCGGTGAATACGCAGTATTTT.

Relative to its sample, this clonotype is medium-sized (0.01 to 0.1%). The CDR3 reads CARGQGYGYTF. DNA of the CDR3: TGTGCCAGGGGACAGGGATATGGCTACACCTTC. This chain joins TRBV19 and TRBJ1-2, with 9 bases aligning to TRBD1. The CDR3 has 11 amino acids. Trimming at V came to 9 bases and at J to 5 bases, leaving 1 base not matched to a gene. CDR1 is LNHDA, CDR2 SQIVND, per germline (reference sequence).

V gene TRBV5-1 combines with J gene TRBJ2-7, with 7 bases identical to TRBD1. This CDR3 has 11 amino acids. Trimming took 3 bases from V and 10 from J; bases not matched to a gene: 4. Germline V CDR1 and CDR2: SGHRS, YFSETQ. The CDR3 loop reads CASSSRDSQYF. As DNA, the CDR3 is TGCGCCAGCAGCTCCCGGGACAGTCAGTACTTC.

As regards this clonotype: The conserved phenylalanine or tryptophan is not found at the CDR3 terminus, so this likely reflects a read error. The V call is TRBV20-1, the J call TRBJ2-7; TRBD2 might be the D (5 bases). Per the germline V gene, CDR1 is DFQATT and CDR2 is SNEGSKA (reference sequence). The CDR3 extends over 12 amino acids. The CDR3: CIARRTSYEQYS. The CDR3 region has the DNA TGCATTGCTAGACGGACTTCTTATGAGCAGTACTCC.

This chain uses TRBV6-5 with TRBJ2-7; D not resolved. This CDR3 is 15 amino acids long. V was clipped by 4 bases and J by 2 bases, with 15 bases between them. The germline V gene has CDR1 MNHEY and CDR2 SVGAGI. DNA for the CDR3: TGTGCCAGCAGTTCCAACTACGGGTCCACCTACGAGCAGTACTTC. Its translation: CASSSNYGSTYEQYF.

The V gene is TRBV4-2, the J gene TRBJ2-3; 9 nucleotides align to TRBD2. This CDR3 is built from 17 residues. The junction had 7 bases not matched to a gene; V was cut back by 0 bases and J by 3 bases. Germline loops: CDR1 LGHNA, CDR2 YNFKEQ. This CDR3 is CASSQDQTSGLTDTQYF. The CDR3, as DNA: TGTGCCAGCAGCCAAGATCAGACTAGCGGATTAACAGATACGCAGTATTTT.

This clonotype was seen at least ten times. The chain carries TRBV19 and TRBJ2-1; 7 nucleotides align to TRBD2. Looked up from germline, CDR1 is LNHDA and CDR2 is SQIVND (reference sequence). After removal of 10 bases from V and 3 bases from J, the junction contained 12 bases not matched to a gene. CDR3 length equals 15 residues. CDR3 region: CATREERGGYNEQFF. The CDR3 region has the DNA TGTGCCACCCGAGAAGAGCGGGGAGGCTACAATGAGCAGTTCTTC.

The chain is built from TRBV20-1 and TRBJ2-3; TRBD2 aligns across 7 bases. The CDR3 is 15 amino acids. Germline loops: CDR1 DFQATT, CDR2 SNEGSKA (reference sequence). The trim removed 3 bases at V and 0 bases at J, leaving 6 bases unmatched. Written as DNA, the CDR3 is TGCAGTGCTAGTCCTAGCGGTACTAGCACAGATACGCAGTATTTT. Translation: CSASPSGTSTDTQYF.

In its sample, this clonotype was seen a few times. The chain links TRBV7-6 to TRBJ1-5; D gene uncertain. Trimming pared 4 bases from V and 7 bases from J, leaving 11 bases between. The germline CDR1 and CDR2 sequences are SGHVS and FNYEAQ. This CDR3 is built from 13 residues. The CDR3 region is CASSSEIGQPQHF. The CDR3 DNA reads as TGTGCCAGCAGCTCTGAGATCGGGCAGCCCCAGCATTTT.

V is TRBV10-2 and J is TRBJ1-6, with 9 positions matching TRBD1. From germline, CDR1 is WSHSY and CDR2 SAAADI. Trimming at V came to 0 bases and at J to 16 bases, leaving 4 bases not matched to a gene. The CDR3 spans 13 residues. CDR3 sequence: CASSESLGQGLHF. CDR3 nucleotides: TGCGCCAGCAGTGAGTCCTTGGGACAGGGACTCCACTTT.

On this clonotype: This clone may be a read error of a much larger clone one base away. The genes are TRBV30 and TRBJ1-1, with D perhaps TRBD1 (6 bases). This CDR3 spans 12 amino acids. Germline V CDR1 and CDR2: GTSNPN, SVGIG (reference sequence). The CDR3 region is CAWSGGRTGAFF. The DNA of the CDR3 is TGTGCCTGGAGTGGGGGGCGGACTGGAGCTTTCTTT.

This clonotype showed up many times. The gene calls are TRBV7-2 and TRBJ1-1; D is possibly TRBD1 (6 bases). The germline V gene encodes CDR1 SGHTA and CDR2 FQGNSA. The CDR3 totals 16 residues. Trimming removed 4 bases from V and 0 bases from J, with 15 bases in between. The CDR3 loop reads CASSSGQQIMNTEAFF. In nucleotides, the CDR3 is TGTGCCAGCAGCTCAGGACAGCAAATCATGAACACTGAAGCTTTCTTT.

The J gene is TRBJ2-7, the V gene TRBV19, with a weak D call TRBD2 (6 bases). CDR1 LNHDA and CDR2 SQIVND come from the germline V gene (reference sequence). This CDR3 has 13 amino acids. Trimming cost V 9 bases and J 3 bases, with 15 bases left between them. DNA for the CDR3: TGTGCCAGCCGGCGGGGCGTTGACTACGAGCAGTACTTC. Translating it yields CASRRGVDYEQYF. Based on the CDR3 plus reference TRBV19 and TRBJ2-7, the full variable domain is DGGITQSPKYLFRKEGQNVTLSCEQNLNHDAMYWYRQDPGQGLRLIYYSQIVNDFQKGDIAEGYSVSREKKESFPLTVTSAQKNPTAFYLCASRRGVDYEQYFGPGTRLTVT.